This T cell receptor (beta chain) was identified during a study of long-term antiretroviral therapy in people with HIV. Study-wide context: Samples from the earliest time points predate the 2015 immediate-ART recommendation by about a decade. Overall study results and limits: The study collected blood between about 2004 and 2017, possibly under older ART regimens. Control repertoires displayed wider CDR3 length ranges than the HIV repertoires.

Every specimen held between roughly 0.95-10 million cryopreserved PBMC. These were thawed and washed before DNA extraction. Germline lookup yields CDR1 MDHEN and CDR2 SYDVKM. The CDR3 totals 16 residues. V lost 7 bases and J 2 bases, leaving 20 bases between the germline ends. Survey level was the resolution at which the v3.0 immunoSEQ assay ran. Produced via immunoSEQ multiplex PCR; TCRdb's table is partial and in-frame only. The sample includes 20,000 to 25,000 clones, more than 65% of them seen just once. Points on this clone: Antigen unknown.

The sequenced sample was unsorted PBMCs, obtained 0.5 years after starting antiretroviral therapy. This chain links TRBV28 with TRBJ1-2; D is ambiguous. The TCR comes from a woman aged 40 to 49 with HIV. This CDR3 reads CASTAHRVPKNYGYTF. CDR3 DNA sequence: TGTGCCAGCACCGCTCACCGGGTTCCCAAGAACTATGGCTACACCTTC.